Sequencing of this T cell receptor beta chain was carried out in a study of T cells in Graves' hyperthyroidism and ophthalmopathy. Study results and limitations: Peripheral blood also featured most of the thyroid clonotypes expanded above 0.001. Ophthalmopathy could be told apart from stable hyperthyroidism with a 13 V-J model.

The hyperthyroidism patients had all been newly diagnosed, and their disease duration was under 2 months. Their ages ranged from 18 to 65 years. The germline V and J ends were trimmed by 1 base and 1 base, with 10 bases remaining between them. CDR3 length: 16 amino acids. CDR1 and CDR2 (germline): MGHRA, YSYEKL. Remarks on this clonotype: Its specificity is unknown.

The TCR beta CDR3 regions underwent amplification using RNA transcripts as the source. The primer set for the first-round RT-PCR of the TCR CDR3 was HTBI. Via MiXCR, TCRdb re-called the multiplex PCR reads, giving one row per CDR3 protein. The sample carries 380,000 or so distinct CDR3 sequences, roughly 19% recorded once. Sequencing was performed on blood. This sequence was found in a woman younger than 35 with Graves' hyperthyroidism. The J gene is TRBJ2-2, the V gene TRBV4-1; D is possibly TRBD2 (5 bases). The CDR3 loop is CASSQGPGWNTGELFF. For the CDR3, the DNA is TGCGCCAGCAGCCAAGGGCCGGGGTGGAACACCGGGGAGCTGTTTTTT.